This passage covers 28 T cell receptor beta chains from one sample sequenced in a study of CD8+ T cells in alopecia areata. Extraction and reverse transcription of RNA yielded cDNA as the sequencing template. Generated by immunoSEQ multiplex PCR, the TCRdb table keeps only in-frame clones and is missing some. The table includes 140,000 to 150,000 clones, roughly half detected once. The sequences come from CD4+ T cells sorted from blood, collected at week 0. Source of these receptors: a human donor with alopecia areata.

The rearrangement links TRBV29-1 to TRBJ2-2, with 9 bases fitting TRBD1. The CDR3 extends over 14 amino acids. The J segment lost 6 bases and the V segment lost 8 bases, leaving 10 bases of the junction unmatched. The germline V gene has CDR1 SQVTM and CDR2 ANQGSEA. CDR3 loop: CSIGGQGLAGELFF. CDR3 nucleotides: TGCAGCATAGGTGGACAGGGGTTAGCCGGGGAGCTGTTTTTT.

V gene TRBV29-1 combines with J gene TRBJ2-7; D gene uncertain. The CDR3 is made up of 12 amino acids. Trimming took 3 bases from V and 4 from J, leaving 10 bases between them. Germline CDR1 SQVTM, CDR2 ANQGSEA. The CDR3 spells CSVEAPGYEQYF. For the CDR3, the DNA is TGCAGCGTTGAGGCGCCCGGGTACGAGCAGTACTTC.

The chain recombines TRBV29-1 with TRBJ2-7, with D tentatively TRBD2 (5 bases). This CDR3 comprises 12 residues. The germline V gene encodes CDR1 SQVTM and CDR2 ANQGSEA. Trimming left V 4 bases short and J 6 bases short, with 13 bases between. The CDR3 sequence is CSVAGDYREQYF. The CDR3 nucleotides are TGCAGCGTTGCCGGGGATTATCGCGAGCAGTACTTC.

The CDR3: CASSQPFGQGASYEQYF. The CDR3, as DNA: TGTGCCAGCAGCCAACCCTTCGGACAGGGGGCCTCCTACGAGCAGTACTTC. This rearrangement joins TRBV7-9 to TRBJ2-7, with 11 positions matching TRBD1. The CDR3 is 17 amino acids. Germline V gives CDR1 SEHNR, CDR2 FQNEAQ (reference sequence). Trimming took 5 bases from V and 0 from J; bases not matched to a gene: 9.

This clone was seen a few times. V gene TRBV4-2 combines with J gene TRBJ2-5, with D maybe TRBD2 (6 bases). The CDR3 extends over 16 amino acids. CDR1 LGHNA and CDR2 YNFKEQ come from the germline V gene. V lost 0 bases and J 5 bases, leaving 16 bases between the germline ends. CDR3 nucleotides: TGTGCCAGCAGCCAAGACGGGACGGGAGTATGGGAGACCCAGTACTTC. Its protein is CASSQDGTGVWETQYF.

Only a few counts were recorded for this clone. The chain combines TRBV29-1 with TRBJ1-1; tentatively, D is TRBD1 (5 bases). The CDR3 spans 12 residues. Germline V gene data show CDR1 as SQVTM and CDR2 as ANQGSEA. Trimming left V 4 bases short and J 6 bases short, with 12 bases between. The CDR3 nucleotides are TGCAGCGTTGCCGAGGTGGGGGCTGAAGCTTTCTTT. Translating it yields CSVAEVGAEAFF.

This clone has only a few counts. V gene TRBV7-2 combines with J gene TRBJ1-2, with TRBD1 matching over 11 bases. Germline lookup yields CDR1 SGHTA and CDR2 FQGNSA. With V trimmed by 5 bases and J by 0 bases, 8 bases remained unmatched. There are 17 residues in the CDR3. Here the CDR3 reads CASSPGGQGAPNYGYTF. The CDR3 DNA sequence: TGTGCCAGCAGCCCAGGAGGACAGGGGGCGCCTAACTATGGCTACACCTTC.

The chain uses TRBV23-1 and TRBJ2-7; 9 bases map to TRBD2. TRBV23-1 is recorded as an ORF, its role being uncertain. The V segment lost 5 bases and the J segment 3 bases; nucleotides outside the gene matches: 11. The CDR3 length is 16 residues. In DNA, the CDR3 is TGCGCCAGCAGTACACAGGGTAGCGGGAGCTTCTACGAGCAGTACTTC. It codes for CASSTQGSGSFYEQYF.

This clone occurred a few times. The rearrangement joins TRBV7-9 to TRBJ1-2; tentatively, D is TRBD1 (5 bases). V gave up 4 bases and J gave up 8 bases, with 14 bases separating them. Germline V CDR1 and CDR2: SEHNR, FQNEAQ (reference sequence). The CDR3 contains 13 residues. The CDR3 region has the DNA TGTGCCAGCAGCTCCGGGGCCCACTGGGGCTACACCTTC. It translates to CASSSGAHWGYTF.

This sequence joins TRBV25-1 and TRBJ1-1; no clear D. The CDR3 totals 13 residues. The V gene's germline CDR1 is MGHDK and CDR2 SYGVNS. V lost 1 base to trimming and J lost 6 bases, with 9 bases between them. For the CDR3, the DNA is TGTGCCAGCAGTGAATCGCGGGGAGCTGAAGCTTTCTTT. Translation gives CASSESRGAEAFF.

This clone was found a few times. The chain couples TRBV28 to TRBJ1-5; D not resolved. CDR1 is MDHEN, CDR2 SYDVKM, per germline. The V and J ends lost 7 bases and 6 bases respectively, with 10 bases between them. This CDR3 has 12 amino acids. This CDR3 reads CASTRPGQPQHF. The CDR3 DNA is TGTGCCAGCACTCGACCAGGTCAGCCCCAGCATTTT.

The chain has TRBV18 and TRBJ2-7, with 7 bases fitting TRBD2. V gave up 6 bases and J gave up 2 bases; unmatched junction bases: 7. The germline CDR1 and CDR2 sequences are KGHSH and LQKENI. The CDR3 contains 14 residues. The CDR3 region has the DNA TGTGCCAGCTCCCCGGCGGGGAGGGCCTACGAGCAGTACTTC. It specifies CASSPAGRAYEQYF. The full variable domain, with the rest looked up from reference TRBV18 and TRBJ2-7, is NAGVMQNPRHLVRRRGQEARLRCSPMKGHSHVYWYRQLPEEGLKFMVYLQKENIIDESGMPKERFSAEFPKEGPSILRIQQVVRGDSAAYFCASSPAGRAYEQYFGPGTRLTVT.

The chain couples TRBV7-2 to TRBJ1-1, with 8 bases aligning to TRBD1. The CDR3 extends over 17 amino acids. V dropped 1 base and J dropped 5; count of bases not matched to a gene: 12. The germline V gene has CDR1 SGHTA and CDR2 FQGNSA. The CDR3 sequence: CASSLVGQGASGTEAFF. The CDR3, as DNA: TGTGCCAGCAGCTTAGTTGGGCAGGGGGCATCTGGAACTGAAGCTTTCTTT.

The V and J genes are TRBV15 and TRBJ2-2; 11 nucleotides match TRBD2. The V segment lost 0 bases and the J segment 5 bases; nucleotides outside the gene matches: 5. There are 17 residues in the CDR3. CDR1 is LNHNV, CDR2 YYDKDF, per germline (reference sequence). The CDR3 sequence: CATSRDLAGGRTGELFF. The CDR3 DNA reads TGTGCCACCAGCAGAGATCTAGCGGGAGGTCGAACCGGGGAGCTGTTTTTT.

The chain links TRBV27 to TRBJ1-2, with TRBD1 as a possible D gene (5 bases). The CDR3 runs to 15 residues. Per germline, CDR1 MNHEY and CDR2 SMNVEV (reference sequence). V lost 6 bases to trimming and J lost 6 bases, with 20 bases between them. The CDR3 coding sequence is TGTGCCAGCAGCGCGCGGGGGGGAGTGATGCATGGCTACACCTTC. It codes for CASSARGGVMHGYTF.

The V gene is TRBV4-1, the J gene TRBJ2-3; 7 positions match TRBD2. Per germline, CDR1 MGHRA and CDR2 YSYEKL. This CDR3 has 14 residues. With V trimmed by 5 bases and J by 3 bases, 5 bases remained unmatched. CDR3 sequence (DNA): TGCGCCAGCAGCTCGGGAGCGGGGACAGATACGCAGTATTTT. Residues: CASSSGAGTDTQYF.

V and J are TRBV19 and TRBJ2-6; TRBD1 aligns across 8 bases. Germline CDR1 reads LNHDA; CDR2 reads SQIVND (reference sequence). This CDR3 contains 16 residues. The V gene end was trimmed by 5 bases and the J gene end by 3 bases; junction bases not matched to a gene: 6. CDR3 sequence (DNA): TGTGCCAGTAGTTTGGCAGGGGGCCGTGGGGCCAACGTCCTGACTTTC. Its protein is CASSLAGGRGANVLTF.

CDR3: CASSTNSGQVIYGYTF. DNA for the CDR3: TGTGCCAGTAGTACTAATTCGGGACAGGTGATCTATGGCTACACCTTC. The rearrangement links TRBV19 to TRBJ1-2; 8 bases line up with TRBD1. The ends lost 4 bases at V and 4 bases at J; junction bases unmatched: 11. The CDR3 is 16 residues long. CDR1 LNHDA and CDR2 SQIVND come from the germline V gene (reference sequence).

J is TRBJ1-2 and V is TRBV4-2; 8 nucleotides line up with TRBD1. With 4 bases clipped from V and 2 bases from J, the junction kept 6 bases outside the gene matches. This CDR3 is 15 amino acids long. Looked up from germline, CDR1 is LGHNA and CDR2 is YNFKEQ. The CDR3 DNA is TGTGCCAGCAGCCGCGGGACAGGCGTAAACTATGGCTACACCTTC. The encoded protein is CASSRGTGVNYGYTF.

The rearrangement uses TRBV7-2 and TRBJ2-7; D remains ambiguous. CDR1 is SGHTA, CDR2 FQGNSA, per germline. Trimming stripped 5 bases from V and 1 base from J, with 9 bases between. This CDR3 comprises 13 residues. CDR3 protein: CASSRRGSYEQYF. CDR3 DNA: TGTGCCAGCAGCAGACGCGGATCCTACGAGCAGTACTTC.

The chain couples TRBV7-2 to TRBJ2-7; D ambiguous. Trimming stripped 3 bases from V and 0 bases from J, with 12 bases between. CDR3 length: 15 residues. Looked up from germline, CDR1 is SGHTA and CDR2 is FQGNSA. The DNA for the CDR3 is TGTGCCAGCAGCTTTCGGACGTTAAGCTCCTACGAGCAGTACTTC. Its translation is CASSFRTLSSYEQYF. Based on the CDR3 plus reference TRBV7-2 and TRBJ2-7, the full variable domain is GAGVSQSPSNKVTEKGKDVELRCDPISGHTALYWYRQSLGQGLEFLIYFQGNSAPDKSGLPSDRFSAERTGGSVSTLTIQRTQQEDSAVYLCASSFRTLSSYEQYFGPGTRLTVT.

This clone occurred a few times. This chain uses TRBV19 with TRBJ1-2; TRBD1 might be the D (6 bases). The germline gives CDR1 LNHDA, CDR2 SQIVND (reference sequence). There are 16 residues in the CDR3. With 1 base removed from V and 0 bases from J, the gap between germline ends came to 12 bases. The CDR3 DNA sequence: TGTGCCAGTAGTATAGCTTGGAGGGGGGCTAACTATGGCTACACCTTC. It is translated as CASSIAWRGANYGYTF.

In the case of this clone: Other DNA sequences of this sample code for an identical CDR3. V is TRBV29-1 and J is TRBJ1-1; unclear D gene. CDR3 size: 11 residues. Germline lookup yields CDR1 SQVTM and CDR2 ANQGSEA. V gave up 4 bases and J gave up 4 bases, with 7 bases separating them. DNA for the CDR3: TGCAGCGTTGCGACTGGCACTGAAGCTTTCTTT. It yields the protein CSVATGTEAFF.

The V call is TRBV29-1, the J call TRBJ2-5, with 8 positions matching TRBD1. CDR1 is SQVTM, CDR2 ANQGSEA, per germline. V trimming: 7 bases; J trimming: 4 bases; junction bases outside the gene matches: 8. The CDR3 is 13 amino acids. The CDR3 loop is CSAGPGGAETQYF. The CDR3 bases are TGCAGCGCCGGCCCAGGGGGCGCAGAGACCCAGTACTTC.

The chain employs TRBV29-1 and TRBJ2-1; D gene uncertain. The CDR3 consists of 15 residues. Germline-derived CDR1 and CDR2 are SQVTM and ANQGSEA. V lost 4 bases, J lost 9 bases, and 22 bases lay in between. The CDR3 coding sequence is TGCAGCGTTGTCTTTGTGGGCGCGATAGGCGGTGAGCAGTTCTTC. The encoded protein is CSVVFVGAIGGEQFF.

This chain joins TRBV29-1 and TRBJ2-7; 8 bases map to TRBD2. J was trimmed by 0 bases and V by 6 bases; bases with no gene match: 7. This CDR3 has 14 amino acids. Germline V gene lookup returns CDR1 SQVTM and CDR2 ANQGSEA. The CDR3 sequence: CSVIAGLHSYEQYF. CDR3 sequence (DNA): TGCAGCGTCATAGCGGGGCTACACTCCTACGAGCAGTACTTC.

The chain links TRBV5-4 to TRBJ1-1; D possibly corresponds to TRBD1 (6 bases). V was cut by 0 bases and J by 7 bases, with 10 bases left in between. The CDR3 is 13 residues long. The V gene's germline CDR1 is SGHNT and CDR2 YYREEE (reference sequence). CDR3 sequence: CASSLDRVGEAFF. CDR3 nucleotides: TGTGCCAGCAGCTTGGACAGGGTAGGTGAAGCTTTCTTT. The full variable domain, rest sourced from reference TRBV5-4 and TRBJ1-1, is ETGVTQSPTHLIKTRGQQVTLRCSSQSGHNTVSWYQQALGQGPQFIFQYYREEENGRGNFPPRFSGLQFPNYSSELNVNALELDDSALYLCASSLDRVGEAFFGQGTRLTVV.

The CDR3: CASSKGVPVSYNEQFF. CDR3 in DNA: TGTGCCAGTAGTAAAGGGGTTCCGGTCTCCTACAATGAGCAGTTCTTC. This chain joins TRBV19 and TRBJ2-1, with D maybe TRBD1 (5 bases). The CDR3 totals 16 residues. Trimming pared 4 bases from V and 0 bases from J, leaving 13 bases between. Germline-derived CDR1 and CDR2 are LNHDA and SQIVND (reference sequence).